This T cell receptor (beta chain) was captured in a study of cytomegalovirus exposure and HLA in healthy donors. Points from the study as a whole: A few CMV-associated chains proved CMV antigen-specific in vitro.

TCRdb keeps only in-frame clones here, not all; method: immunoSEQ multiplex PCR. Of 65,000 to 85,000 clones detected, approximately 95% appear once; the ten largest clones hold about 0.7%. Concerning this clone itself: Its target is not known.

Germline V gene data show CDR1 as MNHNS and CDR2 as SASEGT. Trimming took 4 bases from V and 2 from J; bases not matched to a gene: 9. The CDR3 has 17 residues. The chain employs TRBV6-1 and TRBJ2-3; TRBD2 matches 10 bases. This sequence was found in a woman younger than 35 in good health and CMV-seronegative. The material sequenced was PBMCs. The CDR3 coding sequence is TGTGCCAGCAGTGTCCGGAGGACTAGCGGAATCACAGATACGCAGTATTTT. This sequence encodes CASSVRRTSGITDTQYF.